This TCR beta chain was retrieved from a study of blood T cell repertoires in COVID-19. On the study more broadly: PBMCs, B-cell-depleted T cells, or T cells provided the cDNA or gDNA that made up the material.

The CDR3 extends over 14 amino acids. V lost 8 bases, J lost 6 bases, and 8 bases stayed unmatched. CDR1 is MNHEY, CDR2 SMNVEV, per germline (reference sequence). Clones were sequenced by immunoSEQ multiplex PCR, and TCRdb holds only the in-frame ones, with some missing. The sample has a few hundred thousand clones; around 90% are singletons. The material sequenced was peripheral blood. The V and J genes are TRBV27 and TRBJ2-7; 12 bases agree with TRBD2. The receptor comes from a woman aged 70-85 years with COVID-19, enrolled during active disease. This CDR3 reads CASSPSGRGGEQYF. CDR3 coding DNA: TGTGCCAGCTCCCCTAGCGGGAGGGGGGGCGAGCAGTACTTC.